This T cell receptor beta chain is drawn from a study of persistence of HIV-infected CD4 T cells. Study at large: Isolated cells were CMV- and HIV-1 Gag-responding CD4+ T cells. Study-wide results and limits: TCRbeta richness was lower in CMV- and Gag-responding cells than in anti-CD3/anti-CD28-responding cells. Rare CMV-responding cells carrying HIV-1 proviruses were not analyzed separately for TCR. Degenerate expanded CDR3beta sequences were enriched among CMV- and Gag-responding cells.

This was the immunoSEQ version 4 assay in survey mode. Produced via immunoSEQ multiplex PCR; TCRdb's table is partial and in-frame only. The sample yields approximately 30,000 clones, 82% seen once. CDR3 length: 16 residues. The V gene's germline CDR1 is MNHNS and CDR2 SASEGT. Between the trimmed V and J ends, which lost 2 bases and 11 bases, there was a span of 19 bases. Lysates of CMV-infected fibroblasts at 8 to 10 ug/mL stimulated these cells. CD40L-negative CD69-negative CD45RO-high memory CD4+ T cells were sorted as populations depleted of antigen-responding cells. On this clone itself: Its specificity is not known.

Specimen: CD4+ T cells sorted from PBMCs after roughly 19-hour stimulation, collected from a patient who received antiretroviral therapy. The TCR comes from an adult man with HIV who was CMV-seropositive. The chain has TRBV6-1 and TRBJ1-6, with D perhaps TRBD1 (6 bases). DNA of the CDR3: TGTGCCAGCAGTGAAAGCTTGGACAGTTCTTGGGCACCCCTCCACTTT. This gives the protein CASSESLDSSWAPLHF.